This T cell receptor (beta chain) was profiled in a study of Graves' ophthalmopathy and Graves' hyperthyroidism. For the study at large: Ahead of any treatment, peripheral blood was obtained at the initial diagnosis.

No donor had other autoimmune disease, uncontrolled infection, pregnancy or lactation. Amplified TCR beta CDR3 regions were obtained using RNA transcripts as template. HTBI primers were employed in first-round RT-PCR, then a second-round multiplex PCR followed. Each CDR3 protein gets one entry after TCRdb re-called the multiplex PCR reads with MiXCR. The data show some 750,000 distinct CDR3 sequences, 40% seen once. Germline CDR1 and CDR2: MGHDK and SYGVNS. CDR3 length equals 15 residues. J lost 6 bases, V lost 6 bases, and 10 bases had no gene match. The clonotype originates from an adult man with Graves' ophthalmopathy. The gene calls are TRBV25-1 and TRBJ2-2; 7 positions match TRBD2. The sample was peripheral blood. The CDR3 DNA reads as TGTGCCAGCAGCACGCCCACTAGCGTCGCCGGGGAGCTGTTTTTT. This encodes CASSTPTSVAGELFF.